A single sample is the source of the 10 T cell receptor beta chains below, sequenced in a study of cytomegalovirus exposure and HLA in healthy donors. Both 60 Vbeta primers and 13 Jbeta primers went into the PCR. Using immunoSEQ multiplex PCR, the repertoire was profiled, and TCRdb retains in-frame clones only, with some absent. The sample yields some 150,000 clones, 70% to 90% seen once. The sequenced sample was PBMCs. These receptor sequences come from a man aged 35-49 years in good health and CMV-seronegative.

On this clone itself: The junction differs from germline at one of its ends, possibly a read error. The CDR3 coding sequence is TGTGCCAGCAGCCTTGGGGACAGCTCCTACGAGCAGTGCTTC. Residues: CASSLGDSSYEQCF. The chain uses TRBV9 and TRBJ2-7, with 7 bases lining up with TRBD1. CDR3 length: 14 residues. Germline V gene lookup returns CDR1 SGDLS and CDR2 YYNGEE.

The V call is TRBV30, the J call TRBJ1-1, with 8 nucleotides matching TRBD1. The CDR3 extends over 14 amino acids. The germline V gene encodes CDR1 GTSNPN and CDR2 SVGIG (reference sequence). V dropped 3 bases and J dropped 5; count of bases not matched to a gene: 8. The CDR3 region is CAWRSRGRGTEAFF. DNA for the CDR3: TGTGCCTGGAGAAGCAGGGGGCGAGGAACTGAAGCTTTCTTT.

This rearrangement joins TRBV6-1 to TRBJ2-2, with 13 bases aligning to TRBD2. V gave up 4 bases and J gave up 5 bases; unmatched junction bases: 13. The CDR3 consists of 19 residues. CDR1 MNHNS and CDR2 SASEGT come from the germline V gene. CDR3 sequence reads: CASSAIRTSGGAHTGELFF. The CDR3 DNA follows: TGTGCCAGCAGTGCGATTAGAACTAGCGGGGGGGCTCATACCGGGGAGCTGTTTTTT.

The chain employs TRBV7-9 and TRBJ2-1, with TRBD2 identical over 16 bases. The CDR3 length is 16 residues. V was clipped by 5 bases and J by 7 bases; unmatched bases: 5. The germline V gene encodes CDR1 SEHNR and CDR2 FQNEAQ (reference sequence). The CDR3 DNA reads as TGTGCCAGCAGCCCCTTGGGACTAGCGGGAGGGAATGAGCAGTTCTTC. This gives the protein CASSPLGLAGGNEQFF. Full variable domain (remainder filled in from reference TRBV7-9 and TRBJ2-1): DTGVSQNPRHKITKRGQNVTFRCDPISEHNRLYWYRQTLGQGPEFLTYFQNEAQLEKSRLLSDRFSAERPKGSFSTLEIQRTEQGDSAMYLCASSPLGLAGGNEQFFGPGTRLTVL.

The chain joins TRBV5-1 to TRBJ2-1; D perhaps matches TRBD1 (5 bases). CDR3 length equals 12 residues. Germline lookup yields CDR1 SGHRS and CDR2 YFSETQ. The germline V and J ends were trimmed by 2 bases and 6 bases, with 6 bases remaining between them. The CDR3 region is CASSFQGNEQFF. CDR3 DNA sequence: TGCGCCAGCAGCTTTCAGGGCAATGAGCAGTTCTTC.

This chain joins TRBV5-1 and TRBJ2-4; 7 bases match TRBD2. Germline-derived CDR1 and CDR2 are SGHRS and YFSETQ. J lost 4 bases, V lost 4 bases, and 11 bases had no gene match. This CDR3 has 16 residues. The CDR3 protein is CASSPPRGEGKNIQYF. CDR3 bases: TGCGCCAGCAGCCCTCCCCGGGGGGAGGGAAAAAACATTCAGTACTTC. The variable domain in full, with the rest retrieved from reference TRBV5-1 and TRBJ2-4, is KAGVTQTPRYLIKTRGQQVTLSCSPISGHRSVSWYQQTPGQGLQFLFEYFSETQRNKGNFPGRFSGRQFSNSRSEMNVSTLELGDSALYLCASSPPRGEGKNIQYFGAGTRLSVL.

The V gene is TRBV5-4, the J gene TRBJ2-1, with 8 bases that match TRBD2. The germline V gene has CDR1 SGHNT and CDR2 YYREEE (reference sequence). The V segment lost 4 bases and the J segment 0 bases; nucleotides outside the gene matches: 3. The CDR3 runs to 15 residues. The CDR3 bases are TGTGCCAGCAGCCGCGGGGGGAGCTCCTACAATGAGCAGTTCTTC. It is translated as CASSRGGSSYNEQFF.

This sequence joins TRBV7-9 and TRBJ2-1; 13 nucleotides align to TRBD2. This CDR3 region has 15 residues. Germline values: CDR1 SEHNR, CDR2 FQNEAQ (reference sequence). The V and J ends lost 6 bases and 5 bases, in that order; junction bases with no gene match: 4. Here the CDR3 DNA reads TGTGCCAGCAGACCCACTAGCGGGGGGGACAATGAGCAGTTCTTC. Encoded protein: CASRPTSGGDNEQFF.

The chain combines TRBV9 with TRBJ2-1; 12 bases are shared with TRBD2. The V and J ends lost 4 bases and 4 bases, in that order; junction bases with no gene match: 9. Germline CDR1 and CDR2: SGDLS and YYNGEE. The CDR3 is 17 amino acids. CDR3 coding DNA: TGTGCCAGCAGCACAACTGGAGGACTAGCGGGATACAATGAGCAGTTCTTC. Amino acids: CASSTTGGLAGYNEQFF.

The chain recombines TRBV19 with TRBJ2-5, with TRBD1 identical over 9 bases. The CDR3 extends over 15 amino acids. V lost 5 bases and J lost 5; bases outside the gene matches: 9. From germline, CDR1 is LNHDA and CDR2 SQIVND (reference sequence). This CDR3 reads CASSDRTGGRETQYF. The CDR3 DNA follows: TGTGCCAGTAGTGATAGAACAGGGGGCAGGGAGACCCAGTACTTC.